The next 13 T cell receptor beta chains were all read from a single sample in a study of identical twins. TCRdb redid the calling of the 5' RACE reads with MiXCR, one entry per CDR3 protein. The sample records 1.5 million to 2 million distinct CDR3 sequences, less than 40% being singletons. The sequenced sample consisted of cord blood. These receptors were collected from a newborn girl in good health.

V and J are TRBV28 and TRBJ2-3, with TRBD2 matching 12 bases. CDR1 MDHEN and CDR2 SYDVKM come from the germline V gene. J lost 0 bases, V lost 4 bases, and 5 bases had no gene match. This CDR3 is 17 amino acids long. CDR3 nucleotides: TGTGCCAGCAGTTCGACTAGCGGGAGAACTAGCACAGATACGCAGTATTTT. This encodes CASSSTSGRTSTDTQYF.

The sample holds many counts of this clonotype. This chain uses TRBV20-1 with TRBJ2-1, with no clear D. There are 13 residues in the CDR3. The V end was cut by 4 bases, the J end by 7 bases, with 14 bases between. Germline assignment: CDR1 DFQATT and CDR2 SNEGSKA (reference sequence). This CDR3 reads CSATRGPPNEQFF. The CDR3, as DNA: TGCAGTGCTACACGTGGGCCCCCTAATGAGCAGTTCTTC.

This clonotype was observed many times. The V call is TRBV6-5, the J call TRBJ2-5, with a weak D call TRBD1 (5 bases). The CDR3 length is 15 residues. V lost 0 bases, J lost 4 bases, and 12 bases lay in between. Germline V lookup: CDR1 MNHEY, CDR2 SVGAGI. The CDR3 DNA sequence: TGTGCCAGCAGTTACTCGTCAGGGAAAACAGAGACCCAGTACTTC. Translating it yields CASSYSSGKTETQYF.

The gene calls are TRBV21-1 and TRBJ2-7; the table's TRBD1 call for D was not verified on the DNA. TRBV21-1 is a pseudogene locus. The CDR3 length is 16 residues. CDR3 in DNA: TGTGCCAGCAGCAAATGTCAGACAGGGGGTACTTACGAGCAGTACTTC. Its protein product is CASSKCQTGGTYEQYF.

The rearrangement uses TRBV3-1 and TRBJ2-7; D gene uncertain. In germline, CDR1 is LGHDT, CDR2 YNNKEL (reference sequence). The CDR3 has 16 residues. V shed 1 base and J shed 7 bases, with 20 bases lying between them. This CDR3 is CASSQVCGGHYNEQYF. The CDR3 DNA sequence: TGTGCCAGCAGCCAAGTGTGTGGCGGTCACTACAATGAGCAGTACTTC.

This clonotype has at least ten counts. The J gene is TRBJ1-4, the V gene TRBV29-1; 7 bases align to TRBD1. This CDR3 region has 13 residues. Per the germline V gene, CDR1 is SQVTM and CDR2 is ANQGSEA. With V trimmed by 5 bases and J by 1 base, 1 base remained unmatched. In DNA, the CDR3 is TGCAGCGTTAACAGGGGAACTAATGAAAAACTGTTTTTT. It codes for CSVNRGTNEKLFF.

A word on this clonotype: A much bigger clone sits one base away, suggesting this may be a read error. This chain links TRBV18 with TRBJ1-5; D remains unclear. This CDR3 contains 13 residues. V shed 1 base and J shed 2 bases, with 3 bases lying between them. Germline V gene lookup returns CDR1 KGHSH and CDR2 LQKENI. In DNA, the CDR3 is TGTGCCAGCTCACCACACGGCAATCAGCCCCAGCATTTT. Translated: CASSPHGNQPQHF.

Written as DNA, the CDR3 is TGCGCCAGCAGCTTGATCGGGGACAGCAATCAGCCCCAGCATTTT. As protein: CASSLIGDSNQPQHF. The rearrangement joins TRBV5-1 to TRBJ1-5; weak D call: TRBD1 (5 bases). The CDR3 runs to 15 residues. Germline V lookup: CDR1 SGHRS, CDR2 YFSETQ. The ends were cut back, 1 base at V and 1 base at J, with 9 bases in the middle.

The CDR3 DNA sequence: TGTGCCAGCAGCCGACAGGGGAGCTACACCTTC. Translation gives CASSRQGSYTF. V and J are TRBV12-3 or TRBV12-4 and TRBJ1-2; 8 bases align to TRBD1. There are 11 residues in the CDR3. V shed 6 bases and J 9 bases; nucleotides not matched to a gene: 3.

This clonotype was seen once. The chain uses TRBV20-1 and TRBJ1-6; 7 nucleotides align to TRBD1. The CDR3 totals 14 residues. Unmatched junction bases numbered 4, after V lost 1 base and J lost 7 bases. Germline V gene sequence: CDR1 DFQATT, CDR2 SNEGSKA (reference sequence). CDR3 in amino acids: CSARAEGANSPLHF. The CDR3 region has the DNA TGCAGTGCTAGAGCTGAGGGGGCGAATTCACCCCTCCACTTT.

Concerning this clonotype: This could be a read error, since a much larger clone is one nucleotide away. The chain is built from TRBV28 and TRBJ2-1, with 13 bases that match TRBD2. TRBJ2-7 explains the end of the DNA better; the J call may be wrong. Germline V gene sequence: CDR1 MDHEN, CDR2 SYDVKM. The CDR3 has 14 amino acids. The CDR3 DNA is TGTGCCACCAGCAGGACTAGCGGGAGTTATGAGCAGTACTTC. It is translated as CATSRTSGSYEQYF.

This clonotype was seen many times. The V call is TRBV5-1, the J call TRBJ2-7, with D uncertain. The CDR3 is 15 residues long. Germline loops: CDR1 SGHRS, CDR2 YFSETQ. Trimming shortened V by 5 bases and J by 2 bases, and 17 bases separated the two germline ends. Here the CDR3 reads CASRNRSSPTYEQYF. The DNA for the CDR3 is TGCGCCAGCAGGAACCGAAGCTCTCCGACCTACGAGCAGTACTTC.

The chain links TRBV7-9 to TRBJ2-2; D gene uncertain. Trimming left V 11 bases short and J 2 bases short, with 24 bases between. The CDR3 has 17 amino acids. In germline, CDR1 is SEHNR, CDR2 FQNEAQ (reference sequence). In DNA, the CDR3 is TGTGCCCTCTCGGTCCGTCTTATCGCAACAAACACCGGGGAGCTGTTTTTT. The encoded protein is CALSVRLIATNTGELFF.